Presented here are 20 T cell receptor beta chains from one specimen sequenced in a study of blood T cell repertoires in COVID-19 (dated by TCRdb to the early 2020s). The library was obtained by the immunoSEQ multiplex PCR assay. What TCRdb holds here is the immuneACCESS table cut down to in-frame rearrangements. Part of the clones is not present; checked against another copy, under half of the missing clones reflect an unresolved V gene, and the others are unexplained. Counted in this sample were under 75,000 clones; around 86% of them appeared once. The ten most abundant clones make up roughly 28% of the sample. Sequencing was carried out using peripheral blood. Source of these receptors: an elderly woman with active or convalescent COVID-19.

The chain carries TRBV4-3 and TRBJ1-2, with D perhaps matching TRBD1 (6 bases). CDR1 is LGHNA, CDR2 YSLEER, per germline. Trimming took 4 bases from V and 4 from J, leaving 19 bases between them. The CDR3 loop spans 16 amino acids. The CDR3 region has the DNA TGCGCCAGCAGCCCTATGTTGGTGGGAGGGGGCTATGGCTACACCTTC. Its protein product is CASSPMLVGGGYGYTF.

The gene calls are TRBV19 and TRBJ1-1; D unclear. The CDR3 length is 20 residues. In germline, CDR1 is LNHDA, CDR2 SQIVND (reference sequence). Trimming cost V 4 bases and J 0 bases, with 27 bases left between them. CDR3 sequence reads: CASSSRTEGTFPRLNTEAFF. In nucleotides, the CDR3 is TGTGCCAGTAGTAGTCGTACAGAGGGTACGTTCCCCCGACTGAACACTGAAGCTTTCTTT.

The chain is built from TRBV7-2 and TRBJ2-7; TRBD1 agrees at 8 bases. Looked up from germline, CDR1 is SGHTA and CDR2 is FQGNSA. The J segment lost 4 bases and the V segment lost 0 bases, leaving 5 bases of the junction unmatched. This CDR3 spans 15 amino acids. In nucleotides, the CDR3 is TGTGCCAGCAGCTTAGCCTCCGGGACAGGATACGAGCAGTACTTC. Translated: CASSLASGTGYEQYF. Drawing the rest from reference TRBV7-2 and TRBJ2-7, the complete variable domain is GAGVSQSPSNKVTEKGKDVELRCDPISGHTALYWYRQSLGQGLEFLIYFQGNSAPDKSGLPSDRFSAERTGGSVSTLTIQRTQQEDSAVYLCASSLASGTGYEQYFGPGTRLTVT.

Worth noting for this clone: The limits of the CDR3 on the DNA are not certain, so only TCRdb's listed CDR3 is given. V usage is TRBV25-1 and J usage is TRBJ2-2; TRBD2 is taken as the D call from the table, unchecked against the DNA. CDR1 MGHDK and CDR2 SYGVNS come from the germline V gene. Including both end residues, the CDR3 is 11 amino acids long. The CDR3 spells CASILEPELFF.

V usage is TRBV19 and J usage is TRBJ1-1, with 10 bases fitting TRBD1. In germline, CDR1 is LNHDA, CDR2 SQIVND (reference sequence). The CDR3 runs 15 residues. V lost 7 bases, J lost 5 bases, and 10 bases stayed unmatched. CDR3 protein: CASKSRQGAGTEAFF. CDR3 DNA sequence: TGTGCCAGTAAGAGCCGACAGGGGGCGGGAACTGAAGCTTTCTTT. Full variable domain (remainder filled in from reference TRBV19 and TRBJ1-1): DGGITQSPKYLFRKEGQNVTLSCEQNLNHDAMYWYRQDPGQGLRLIYYSQIVNDFQKGDIAEGYSVSREKKESFPLTVTSAQKNPTAFYLCASKSRQGAGTEAFFGQGTRLTVV.

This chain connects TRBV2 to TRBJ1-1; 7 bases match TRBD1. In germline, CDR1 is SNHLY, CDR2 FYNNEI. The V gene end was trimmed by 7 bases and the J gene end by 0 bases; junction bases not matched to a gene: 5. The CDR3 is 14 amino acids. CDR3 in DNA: TGTGCCAGCACCCTACAGGGGTTGAACACTGAAGCTTTCTTT. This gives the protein CASTLQGLNTEAFF.

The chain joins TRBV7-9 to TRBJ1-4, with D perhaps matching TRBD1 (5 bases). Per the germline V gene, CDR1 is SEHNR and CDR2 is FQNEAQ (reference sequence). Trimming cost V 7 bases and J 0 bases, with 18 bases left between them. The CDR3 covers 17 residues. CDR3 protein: CASISDSFTATNEKLFF. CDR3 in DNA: TGTGCCAGCATTTCCGACAGCTTCACTGCAACTAATGAAAAACTGTTTTTT.

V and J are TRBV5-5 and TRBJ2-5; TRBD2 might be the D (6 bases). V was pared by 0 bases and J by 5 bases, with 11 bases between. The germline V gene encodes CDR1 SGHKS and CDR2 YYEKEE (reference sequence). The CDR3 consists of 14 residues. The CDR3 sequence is CASSLASGRETQYF. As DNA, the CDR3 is TGTGCCAGCAGCTTGGCCTCGGGGAGGGAGACCCAGTACTTC.

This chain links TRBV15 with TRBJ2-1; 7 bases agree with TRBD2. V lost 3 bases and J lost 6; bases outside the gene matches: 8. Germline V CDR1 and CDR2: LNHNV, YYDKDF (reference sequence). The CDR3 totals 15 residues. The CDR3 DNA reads TGTGCCACCAGCAGCTGGATGGGAGGGGTCAATGAGCAGTTCTTC. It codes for CATSSWMGGVNEQFF.

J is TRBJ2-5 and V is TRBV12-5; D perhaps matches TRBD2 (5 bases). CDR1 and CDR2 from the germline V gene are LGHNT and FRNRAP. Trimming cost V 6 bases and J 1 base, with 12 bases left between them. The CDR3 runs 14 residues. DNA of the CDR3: TGTGCTAGTGGCCGATCCAGCGGCCAAGAGACCCAGTACTTC. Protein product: CASGRSSGQETQYF.

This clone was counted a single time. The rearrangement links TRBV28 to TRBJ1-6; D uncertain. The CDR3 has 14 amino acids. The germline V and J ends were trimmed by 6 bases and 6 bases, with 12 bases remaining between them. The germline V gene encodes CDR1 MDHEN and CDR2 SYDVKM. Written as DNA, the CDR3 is TGTGCCAGCAGACTCCAGGATCTTAATTCACCCCTCCACTTT. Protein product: CASRLQDLNSPLHF.

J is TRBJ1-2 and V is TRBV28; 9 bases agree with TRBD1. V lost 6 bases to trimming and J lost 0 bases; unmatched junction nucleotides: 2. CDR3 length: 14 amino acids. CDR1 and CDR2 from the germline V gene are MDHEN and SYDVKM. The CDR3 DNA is TGTGCCAGCAGGAGACAGGGGGCTAACTATGGCTACACCTTC. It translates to CASRRQGANYGYTF.

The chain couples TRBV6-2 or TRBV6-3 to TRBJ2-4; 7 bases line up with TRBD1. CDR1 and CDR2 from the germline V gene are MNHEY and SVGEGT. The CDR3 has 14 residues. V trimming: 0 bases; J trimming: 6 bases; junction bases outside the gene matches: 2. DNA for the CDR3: TGTGCCAGCAGTTACTCGGACAGGCCAAACATTCAGTACTTC. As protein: CASSYSDRPNIQYF.

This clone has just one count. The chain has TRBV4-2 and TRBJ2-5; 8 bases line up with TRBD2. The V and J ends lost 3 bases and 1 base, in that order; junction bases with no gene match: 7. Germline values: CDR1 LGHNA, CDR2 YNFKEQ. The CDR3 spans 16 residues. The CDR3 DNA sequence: TGTGCCAGCAGCCAGGGCGCGGGGGGCCGCCAAGAGACCCAGTACTTC. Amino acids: CASSQGAGGRQETQYF.

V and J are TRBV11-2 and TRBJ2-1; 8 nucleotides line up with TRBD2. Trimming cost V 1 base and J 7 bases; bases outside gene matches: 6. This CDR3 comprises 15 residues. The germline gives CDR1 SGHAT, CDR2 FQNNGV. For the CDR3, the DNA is TGTGCCAGCAGCTTAGGTCGGGGGGGCTTGAATGAGCAGTTCTTC. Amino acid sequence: CASSLGRGGLNEQFF.

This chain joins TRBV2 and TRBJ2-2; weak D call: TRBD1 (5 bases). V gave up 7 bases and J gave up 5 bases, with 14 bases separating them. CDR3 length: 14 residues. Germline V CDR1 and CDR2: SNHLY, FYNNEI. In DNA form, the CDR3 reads TGTGCCAGCACTGGGGCAGGGCGGACCGGGGAGCTGTTTTTT. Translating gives CASTGAGRTGELFF.

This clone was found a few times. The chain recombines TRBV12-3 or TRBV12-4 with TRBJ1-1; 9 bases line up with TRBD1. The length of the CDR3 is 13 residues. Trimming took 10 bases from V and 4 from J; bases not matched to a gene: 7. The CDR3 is CATGTGLGTEAFF. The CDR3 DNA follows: TGTGCCACCGGGACAGGGCTCGGCACTGAAGCTTTCTTT.

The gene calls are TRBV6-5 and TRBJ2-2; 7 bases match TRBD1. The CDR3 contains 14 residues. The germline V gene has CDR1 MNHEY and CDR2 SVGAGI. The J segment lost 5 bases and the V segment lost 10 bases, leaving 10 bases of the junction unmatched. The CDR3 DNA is TGTGCCACAGTCTCAGGGGGAGTGACCGGGGAGCTGTTTTTT. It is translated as CATVSGGVTGELFF.

The CDR3: CASSQDRLAGAGEQFF. CDR3 DNA sequence: TGTGCCAGCAGCCAAGATCGTCTAGCGGGGGCCGGTGAGCAGTTCTTC. The chain employs TRBV4-2 and TRBJ2-1; 10 nucleotides align to TRBD2. J gave up 9 bases and V 0 bases, and 8 bases lay outside the gene matches. Germline CDR1 and CDR2: LGHNA and YNFKEQ. The CDR3 is 16 residues long.

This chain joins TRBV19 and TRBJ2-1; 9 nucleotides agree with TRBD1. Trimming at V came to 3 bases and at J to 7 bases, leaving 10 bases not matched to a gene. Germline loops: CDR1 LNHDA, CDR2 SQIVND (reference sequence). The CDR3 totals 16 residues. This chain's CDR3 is CASSIWRGTGRNEQFF. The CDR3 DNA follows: TGTGCCAGTAGTATTTGGAGGGGGACAGGGCGGAATGAGCAGTTCTTC. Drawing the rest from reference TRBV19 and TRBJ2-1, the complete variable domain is DGGITQSPKYLFRKEGQNVTLSCEQNLNHDAMYWYRQDPGQGLRLIYYSQIVNDFQKGDIAEGYSVSREKKESFPLTVTSAQKNPTAFYLCASSIWRGTGRNEQFFGPGTRLTVL.